This T cell receptor (beta chain) was sequenced for a study of CD4 T cells in relation to SARS-CoV-2 and coronaviruses (dated by TCRdb to 2020 to 2023). Describing the broader study: In the ViraFEST assay, PBMCs were cultured with antigen for roughly 11 days, after which TCR beta CDR3s were sequenced to identify antigen-specific clonal expansions. An HIV-1 Nef peptide pool or a no-peptide culture served as the negative reference condition. Using patient-derived lymphoblastoid cell lines, the shared crossreactive spike epitopes were mapped to their HLA restriction. A different TCR-beta assay, based on Illumina, was used to sequence expansion assays from other donors in the study. Samples from three pre-COVID donors and the naive versus memory experiments were sequenced with the Adaptive Biotechnologies TCR-sequencing kit; other data were Illumina-based. Memory CD4+ T cell crossreactivity between SARS-CoV-2 and common cold coronavirus spike proteins was assessed at the TCR clonotype level in the study.

The library was built by means of the immunoSEQ multiplex PCR assay. Regarding the original processing steps: During preprocessing, nonproductive sequences were removed, as were CDR3s that did not start with C, did not end with F or W, or were shorter than 7 amino acids. The MANAFEST web app was used to call antigen-specific clonotypes on the basis of expansion compared with the reference and with other culture wells. To be counted as positive, a clone had to show significant expansion compared with the reference culture, at an FDR below 0.05, in 2 of 3 replicate wells. A further requirement for positive clones was significant expansion compared with all other tandem wells, along with an odds ratio above 5. CDR3 homology was quantified as pairwise Levenshtein distance, calculated with the stringdist R package after three terminal residues were trimmed from each end. TCRdb carries this immuneACCESS record with in-frame sequences only. Its versions omit some clonotypes, under half of them owing to an unresolved V gene in the studies checked, with the rest unexplained. V, J and clone size are those of that table, while D and trimming were read from the DNA. The sample table records 20,000 to 30,000 clones; about 80% of these occur just once. Together, the top ten hold about 30% of the sample.

Summary of the overall study and its limitations: In roughly 60% of donors, memory CD4+ clonotypes turned up that crossrecognized SARS-CoV-2 and at least one common cold coronavirus spike. Crossreactive clones showed significantly weaker SARS-CoV-2-driven expansion than monoreactive clones, consistent with antigenic imprinting. Crossreactivity analysis was centred on spike protein, so crossreactivity against other viral proteins was not assessed. No donor contributed both pre-pandemic and post-infection samples, which limited tracing the source of pre-existing responses. Small numbers of patients and of tested TCRs limited the study.

CD4+ T cells from unexposed donors were collected before the COVID-19 pandemic (2011-2018). Following 10 days of culture, the EasySep CD4+ T cell isolation kit was used to isolate CD4+ T cells. As cell number allowed, CD4+ T cells from unexposed donors were tested for reactivity to SARS-CoV-2 S and N and to four common cold coronavirus spike pools. Each well received a few million PBMCs, cultured in IMDM supplemented with about 5% human AB serum and roughly 10 IU/ml IL-2. Half of the culture medium was replaced with fresh IL-2-containing medium on days 3 and 7. Triplicate replicate wells were generally used for each peptide culture condition. Leukapheresis product for the unexposed donors was bought commercially. PBMCs were isolated from leukapheresis product or whole blood by Ficoll-Paque PLUS gradient centrifugation. PBMCs were either cryopreserved at -140 degrees C or used fresh in the expansion assay. The QIAamp Micro DNA Kit was used to extract genomic DNA from the CD4+ T cells.

On this clone itself: It lacks a known antigen. No quality values exist for individual bases; no much larger clone is one base distant.

This clonotype originated in a human donor in good health. Sequencing was carried out using CD4+ T cells from PBMCs, cultured in vitro.

The nucleotide sequence reads as follows: TGTGCCTGGAGTGTCGGGAGCCCAGATACGCAGTATTTT. This encodes CAWSVGSPDTQYF. Rearrangement joined TRBV30 to TRBJ2-3; the D gene is possibly TRBD2, with 6 bases matching. From the germline V gene (reference sequence), CDR1 is GTSNPN and CDR2 is SVGIG. V is pared back by 0 bases and J by 4 bases, with 8 bases lying between the germline termini. Taken from cysteine to phenylalanine, the CDR3 has 13 residues. The entry retains the CDR3 DNA only, 39 bases that are in frame from base 1.